Sequencing of this T cell receptor (beta chain) was carried out in a study of cytomegalovirus exposure and HLA in healthy donors. Notes on the study in general: TCR beta chains numbering some 160 were designated cytomegalovirus-associated.

Primers included in the PCR were 60 Vbeta and 13 Jbeta primers. Using immunoSEQ multiplex PCR, the repertoire was profiled, and TCRdb retains in-frame clones only, with some absent. Of 180,000 or so clones in the sample, about 9.4% were seen once. The germline CDR1 and CDR2 sequences are SGHKS and YYEKEE (reference sequence). The CDR3 runs 14 residues. The V and J ends lost 4 bases and 0 bases respectively, with 10 bases between them. Despite likely unrecorded immune exposures, the donors were nominally healthy at the time of sampling. Note on this clone: Its cognate antigen is unknown.

This receptor was identified in a woman younger than 45 in good health and CMV-seropositive. This chain uses TRBV5-5 with TRBJ1-2; unclear D gene. The specimen sequenced was PBMCs. The CDR3 DNA reads TGTGCCAGCAGCCCGACCGGGACTAACTATGGCTACACCTTC. Translated, it gives CASSPTGTNYGYTF. The full variable domain, rest sourced from reference TRBV5-5 and TRBJ1-2, is DAGVTQSPTHLIKTRGQQVTLRCSPISGHKSVSWYQQVLGQGPQFIFQYYEKEERGRGNFPDRFSARQFPNYSSELNVNALLLGDSALYLCASSPTGTNYGYTFGSGTRLTVV.